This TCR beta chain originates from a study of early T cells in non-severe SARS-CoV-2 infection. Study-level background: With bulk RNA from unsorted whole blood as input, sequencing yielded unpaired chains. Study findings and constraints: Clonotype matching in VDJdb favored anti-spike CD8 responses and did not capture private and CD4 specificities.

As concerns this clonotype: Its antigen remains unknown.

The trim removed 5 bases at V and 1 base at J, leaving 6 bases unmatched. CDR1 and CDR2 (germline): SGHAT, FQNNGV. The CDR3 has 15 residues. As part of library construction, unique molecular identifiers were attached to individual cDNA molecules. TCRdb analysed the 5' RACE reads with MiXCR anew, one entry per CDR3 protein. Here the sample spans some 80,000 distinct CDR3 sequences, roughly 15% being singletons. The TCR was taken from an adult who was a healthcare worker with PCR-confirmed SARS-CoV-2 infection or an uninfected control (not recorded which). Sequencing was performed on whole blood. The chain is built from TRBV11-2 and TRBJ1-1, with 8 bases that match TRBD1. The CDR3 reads CASSHGTGRNTEAFF. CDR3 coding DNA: TGTGCCAGCAGCCACGGGACAGGCAGGAACACTGAAGCTTTCTTT.